A selection of T cell receptor beta chains follows, all from one sample in a study of T-cell memory formation after mild COVID-19. TCRdb used MiXCR to reprocess the 5' RACE reads, holding one entry per CDR3 protein. This repertoire shows fewer than 400,000 distinct CDR3 sequences, 13% found once; its top ten account for roughly 23%. Input material: PBMCs or a T cell subset sorted from them (not recorded which). These receptors came from a man between 18 and 29 years old who had mild COVID-19 (a few samples of this study predate the infection). Cell type and time point are not known. The CDR3 runs from the conserved cysteine through the conserved F or W. The D gene is left open where the match is weak. A row's size may be missing; if present it is once, few, many or a size class.

>TRBJ2-6|17|TRBD1|TRBV6-6|NA
TGTGCCAGCAGGGGACTCGGGACAGGCACTGGGGCCAACGTCCTGACTTTC
CASRGLGTGTGANVLTF
>TRBJ2-7|9|NA|TRBV6-4|few
TGTGCCAGCAAAGGGTCGAAGTACTTC
CASKGSKYF
>TRBJ1-2|16|NA|TRBV4-3|few
TGCGCCAGCAGCCGGGACCGAACTACCAGAAACTATGGCTACACCTTC
CASSRDRTTRNYGYTF
>TRBJ2-7|13|NA|TRBV4-1|few
TGCGCCAGCAGCCAACCAGGCGTCCACGAGCAGTACTTC
CASSQPGVHEQYF
>TRBJ1-2|13|NA|TRBV19|few
TGTGCCAGTAGCCCCGGGACCATCTATGGCTACACCTTC
CASSPGTIYGYTF
>TRBJ2-6|17|TRBD2|TRBV4-1|few
TGCGCCAGCAGCCAACGGGGGGGGACCCTGGGGACCAACGTCCTGACTTTC
CASSQRGGTLGTNVLTF
>TRBJ1-6|14|NA|TRBV5-1|many
TGCGCCAGCAGCTTGGAGGGGAAGGATTCACCCCTCCACTTT
CASSLEGKDSPLHF
>TRBJ2-5|12|NA|TRBV7-6|few
TGTGCCAGCAGCTACGCCGAAAGAACCCAGTACTTC
CASSYAERTQYF
>TRBJ2-3|15|TRBD1|TRBV2|many
TGTGCCAGCAGGGGGGACAGGGGATCCGGGGATACGCAGTATTTT
CASRGDRGSGDTQYF
>TRBJ1-1|14|NA|TRBV5-5|few
TGTGCCAGCAGCTATATGACAGGAAACACTGAAGCTTTCTTT
CASSYMTGNTEAFF
>TRBJ2-1|14|NA|TRBV10-3|NA
TGTGCCATCAGTGGACAGGGACTTTACAATGAGCAGTTCTTC
CAISGQGLYNEQFF
>TRBJ2-7|13|NA|TRBV6-2/TRBV6-3|few
TGTGCCAGCAGCCCTGTAGGGGCCTACGAGCAGTACTTC
CASSPVGAYEQYF
>TRBJ2-2|14|NA|TRBV29-1|NA
TGCAGCATATCTGGGCCTACGAACACCGGGGAGCTGTTTTTT
CSISGPTNTGELFF
>TRBJ2-1|15|NA|TRBV5-1|few
TGCGCCAGCAGCTGGGGGGTAGGGACGGTTAATGAGCAGTTCTTC
CASSWGVGTVNEQFF
>TRBJ2-1|17|NA|TRBV9|NA
TGTGCCAGCAGCGCCCAGGGGGGGGACTTAAACTACAATGAGCAGTTCTTC
CASSAQGGDLNYNEQFF
>TRBJ1-1|15|NA|TRBV7-9|many
TGTGCCAGCAGCTCTCGGGGGGGCCGGTGGACTGAAGCTTTCTTT
CASSSRGGRWTEAFF
>TRBJ2-1|16|NA|TRBV28|many
TGTGCCAGCAGTTCAAATAGAAGGGGTTCCTACAATGAGCAGTTCTTC
CASSSNRRGSYNEQFF
>TRBJ1-1|14|NA|TRBV20-1|NA
TGCAGTGCTAGCCTCTCACGTGGGTCCACTGAAGCTTTCTTT
CSASLSRGSTEAFF
>TRBJ1-2|15|TRBD1|TRBV7-9|NA
TGTGCCAGCAGCTTAGCGAGGGACAGGGGGTATGGCTACACCTTC
CASSLARDRGYGYTF
>TRBJ2-2|15|TRBD1|TRBV7-2|few
TGTGCCAGCAGCGAACAGGGGGGCATTGCCGGGGAGCTGTTTTTT
CASSEQGGIAGELFF
>TRBJ2-3|12|TRBD2|TRBV7-2|many
TGTGCCAGCAGCTCTAGCGGAGATACGCAGTATTTT
CASSSSGDTQYF
>TRBJ2-2|15|TRBD1|TRBV7-9|few
TGTGCCAGCAGGAGGACAGGGGGCGCGGCCGGGGAGCTGTTTTTT
CASRRTGGAAGELFF
>TRBJ2-7|14|TRBD1|TRBV12-3/TRBV12-4|NA
TGTGCCAGCAGTTCGGGACAGGGATCTAACGAGCAGTACTTC
CASSSGQGSNEQYF
>TRBJ1-2|17|TRBD1|TRBV4-2|NA
TGTGCCAGCAGTCCAGAAGCCGGGACAGGGGCAAACTATGGCTACACCTTC
CASSPEAGTGANYGYTF
>TRBJ2-5|12|NA|TRBV10-3|few
TGTGCCATCAGAGGGAACCAAGAGACCCAGTACTTC
CAIRGNQETQYF
>TRBJ2-5|16|NA|TRBV19|NA
TGTGCCAGTAGTCCTTCGACGGGGGTTCCCCAAGAGACCCAGTACTTC
CASSPSTGVPQETQYF
>TRBJ2-3|15|NA|TRBV12-3/TRBV12-4|few
TGTGCCAGCAGTAGCCGGGACACTTACACAGATACGCAGTATTTT
CASSSRDTYTDTQYF
>TRBJ2-2|14|NA|TRBV29-1|NA
TGCAGCGTTGAAGATTCGCATGAGACCGGGGAGCTGTTTTTT
CSVEDSHETGELFF
>TRBJ2-5|13|NA|TRBV2|NA
TGTGCCAGCAGGGCTCCGAGGTGGGAGACCCAGTACTTC
CASRAPRWETQYF
>TRBJ1-6|13|NA|TRBV7-2|few
TGTGCCAGCAGTTATGCGTCCAATTCACCCCTCCACTTT
CASSYASNSPLHF
>TRBJ1-3|15|TRBD1|TRBV7-9|few
TGTGCCAGCAGCACTCGCAGGGGGTCTGGAAACACCATATATTTT
CASSTRRGSGNTIYF
>TRBJ1-3|15|NA|TRBV5-1|NA
TGCGCCAGCAGCTTGTTTGGGGGAACTGGAAACACCATATATTTT
CASSLFGGTGNTIYF
>TRBJ1-2|14|NA|TRBV12-3/TRBV12-4|NA
TGTGCCAGCAGTTCTGGGCCGGGATCATGGGGCTACACCTTC
CASSSGPGSWGYTF
>TRBJ2-3|16|NA|TRBV5-1|few
TGCGCCAGCAGCTTGGCCGCGGTGACGGGGACAGATACGCAGTATTTT
CASSLAAVTGTDTQYF
>TRBJ1-6|14|TRBD1|TRBV4-2|NA
TGTGCCAGCAGCCAGGGGGACAGTAATTCACCCCTCCACTTT
CASSQGDSNSPLHF
>TRBJ1-5|14|NA|TRBV7-9|NA
TGTGCCAGCAGCCCTGTAATGAGCAATCAGCCCCAGCATTTT
CASSPVMSNQPQHF
>TRBJ1-2|14|NA|TRBV30|NA
TGTGCCTGGAGTGTATTGGGGCCTTGGGATGGCTACACCTTC
CAWSVLGPWDGYTF
>TRBJ1-1|15|NA|TRBV7-9|NA
TGTGCCAGCAGCGCATCCAGGGCCTCGAACACTGAAGCTTTCTTT
CASSASRASNTEAFF
>TRBJ2-7|15|TRBD1|TRBV11-3|NA
TGTGCCAGCAGCCTAGGGACAGGGGGCGATTACGAGCAGTACTTC
CASSLGTGGDYEQYF
>TRBJ1-6|14|NA|TRBV20-1|few
TGCAGTGCCTATAGGAGGGGAGGGAATTCACCCCTCCACTTT
CSAYRRGGNSPLHF
>TRBJ1-5|15|NA|TRBV5-6|NA
TGTGCCAGCAGCTTGCCGGGGGGTATCAATCAGCCCCAGCATTTT
CASSLPGGINQPQHF
>TRBJ1-2|16|NA|TRBV9|few
TGTGCCAGCAGCGTAGAATCGGCACCTTTTCCTTATGGCTACACCTTC
CASSVESAPFPYGYTF
>TRBJ2-3|15|TRBD2|TRBV18|many
TGTGCCAGCTCACCAACTAGCGGGGACACAGATACGCAGTATTTT
CASSPTSGDTDTQYF
>TRBJ2-3|17|TRBD1|TRBV7-2|NA
TGTGCCAGCACCCTCCGGGCGGGACAGGGGGGCGCAGATACGCAGTATTTT
CASTLRAGQGGADTQYF
>TRBJ1-2|13|TRBD1|TRBV6-6|NA
TGTGCCAGCAGTTACGGGACAGACTATGGCTACACCTTC
CASSYGTDYGYTF
>TRBJ2-1|13|TRBD2|TRBV10-3|many
TGTGCCACTAGCGGGGGAGGTGTGAATGAGCAGTTCTTC
CATSGGGVNEQFF
>TRBJ2-3|17|TRBD1|TRBV4-1|many
TGCGCCAGCAGCCAGCCACCCCCGGGACAGAACACAGATACGCAGTATTTT
CASSQPPPGQNTDTQYF